This T cell receptor beta chain was retrieved from a study of vaccination effects on CD4 cells after COVID-19. Looking at the study overall: Of the BNT162b2 and mRNA-1273 vaccines, participants received two doses of one or the other.

The sample holds one count of this clone. No antigen is known for it. Measured with immunoSEQ multiplex PCR; TCRdb has only the in-frame clones, and not every one. The profile covers tens of thousands of clones, with 70% appearing a single time and 3.8% taken by the ten largest. Subsequent to approximately 9 days of culture, CD4+ T cells were isolated. CDR3 length: 17 amino acids. Germline CDR1 is SGDLS and CDR2 is YYNGEE. With 3 bases removed from V and 3 bases from J, the gap between germline ends came to 19 bases. This TCR was sampled from a human donor who received a COVID-19 vaccine. The chain has TRBV9 and TRBJ2-1; D may be TRBD1 or TRBD2 (6 bases each). Sample: CD4+ T cells from PBMCs cultured without peptide, taken before COVID-19 vaccination. The CDR3: CASSAGARMGGYNEQFF. Written as DNA, the CDR3 is TGTGCCAGCAGCGCGGGGGCCCGGATGGGAGGCTACAATGAGCAGTTCTTC.